Below, 14 T cell receptor beta chains from the same sample are listed, as sequenced in a study of OX40 agonist ivuxolimab in advanced cancers. Library method: the immunoSEQ multiplex PCR assay. TCRdb provides this immuneACCESS table in a form limited to in-frame rearrangements. Some clones are lacking; in checked studies, under half of them reflect an unresolved V gene, and why the rest are absent is not known. This sample gives around 11,000 clones in total; around 80% of them show up just once. The ten largest clonotypes hold 15% to 20% of the sample. The specimen comprised CD4+ or CD8+ T cells sorted from blood, sampled in a trial of the OX40 agonist ivuxolimab. These receptors originate from an adult with an advanced solid tumor such as melanoma, head and neck, liver or kidney cancer.

J is TRBJ2-2 and V is TRBV6-4; unclear D gene. Germline lookup yields CDR1 MRHNA and CDR2 SNTAGT. The V end lost 0 bases, the J end lost 0 bases, and 5 bases lay between the germline ends. The CDR3 sequence is 15 residues long. For the CDR3, the DNA is TGTGCCAGCAGTGACTCCGACTCGAACACCGGGGAGCTGTTTTTT. Its translation is CASSDSDSNTGELFF.

This clone was found a few times. This chain connects TRBV5-1 to TRBJ2-1; D might be TRBD2 (6 bases). Germline CDR1 is SGHRS and CDR2 is YFSETQ. The CDR3 runs to 15 residues. V was shortened by 4 bases and J by 2 bases, with 13 bases between the two germline ends. In nucleotides, the CDR3 is TGCGCCAGCAGCCCCACCGGGACTCCCTACAATGAGCAGTTCTTC. Translating it yields CASSPTGTPYNEQFF.

CDR3 in amino acids: CASSLSVGNQPQHF. CDR3 sequence (DNA): TGTGCCAGCAGCTTGTCGGTAGGAAATCAGCCCCAGCATTTT. The chain joins TRBV7-9 to TRBJ1-5; D remains ambiguous. The CDR3 is made up of 14 amino acids. The germline V and J ends were trimmed by 3 bases and 4 bases, with 10 bases remaining between them. From germline, CDR1 is SEHNR and CDR2 FQNEAQ (reference sequence). The variable domain in full, with the rest retrieved from reference TRBV7-9 and TRBJ1-5, is DTGVSQNPRHKITKRGQNVTFRCDPISEHNRLYWYRQTLGQGPEFLTYFQNEAQLEKSRLLSDRFSAERPKGSFSTLEIQRTEQGDSAMYLCASSLSVGNQPQHFGDGTRLSIL.

This rearrangement joins TRBV9 to TRBJ2-3, with D perhaps matching TRBD1 or TRBD2 (5 bases each). The V end lost 3 bases, the J end lost 2 bases, and 10 bases lay between the germline ends. This CDR3 spans 14 amino acids. Germline V lookup: CDR1 SGDLS, CDR2 YYNGEE. CDR3 residues: CASSAGDDTDTQYF. The CDR3 DNA follows: TGTGCCAGCAGCGCCGGGGACGACACAGATACGCAGTATTTT.

This clone was counted only a few times. The gene calls are TRBV10-3 and TRBJ1-2, with D uncertain. Germline V gene data show CDR1 as ENHRY and CDR2 as SYGVKD. The CDR3 is 12 amino acids. Trimming cost V 4 bases and J 3 bases, with 6 bases left between them. The CDR3 spells CAISVPDYGYTF. The CDR3 DNA follows: TGTGCCATCAGTGTGCCCGACTATGGCTACACCTTC.

The rearrangement joins TRBV7-2 to TRBJ1-5; 7 bases are shared with TRBD1. The CDR3 sequence is 15 residues long. The V gene's germline CDR1 is SGHTA and CDR2 FQGNSA. V trimming: 5 bases; J trimming: 4 bases; junction bases outside the gene matches: 8. This chain's CDR3 is CASSSLRDRNQPQHF. The CDR3 DNA reads as TGTGCCAGCAGCAGCCTCCGGGACAGAAATCAGCCCCAGCATTTT.

The chain has TRBV5-4 and TRBJ2-2; maybe TRBD2 (6 bases). CDR1 and CDR2 from the germline V gene are SGHNT and YYREEE (reference sequence). The CDR3 covers 18 residues. V dropped 5 bases and J dropped 4 bases, with 24 bases sitting between them. The CDR3 region has the DNA TGTGCCAGCAGTCAAGCACTAGCCGGTCCTTATTCCACCGGGGAGCTGTTTTTT. This translates into CASSQALAGPYSTGELFF.

The chain joins TRBV25-1 to TRBJ2-7, with a tentative D call TRBD1 (5 bases). This CDR3 region has 15 residues. Trimming stripped 1 base from V and 1 base from J, with 11 bases between. Germline V gene sequence: CDR1 MGHDK, CDR2 SYGVNS. CDR3 nucleotides: TGTGCCAGCAGTGAATCCGACAGCCTTTCCTACGAGCAGTACTTC. Protein: CASSESDSLSYEQYF.

The V and J genes are TRBV6-4 and TRBJ2-5; possibly TRBD1 for D (7 bases). In germline, CDR1 is MRHNA, CDR2 SNTAGT. V lost 6 bases to trimming and J lost 4 bases, with 21 bases between them. This CDR3 has 16 amino acids. This CDR3 is CASSPEAGGSRETQYF. The CDR3, as DNA: TGTGCCAGCAGCCCCGAAGCAGGGGGGTCCCGAGAGACCCAGTACTTC.

This chain connects TRBV5-4 to TRBJ1-1, with D possibly TRBD1 on 5 matching bases. The V end lost 1 base, the J end lost 2 bases, and 12 bases lay between the germline ends. The V gene's germline CDR1 is SGHNT and CDR2 YYREEE (reference sequence). The CDR3 extends over 15 amino acids. This chain's CDR3 is CASSLRAGRNTEAFF. The CDR3 region has the DNA TGTGCCAGCAGCTTGAGGGCAGGGAGAAACACTGAAGCTTTCTTT.

The rearrangement uses TRBV4-1 and TRBJ1-1; 7 bases map to TRBD1. The V gene end was trimmed by 4 bases and the J gene end by 4 bases; junction bases not matched to a gene: 3. The CDR3 runs 13 residues. The germline V gene has CDR1 MGHRA and CDR2 YSYEKL. CDR3 amino acids: CASSPTGPTEAFF. CDR3 bases: TGCGCCAGCAGCCCGACAGGGCCCACTGAAGCTTTCTTT.

The chain combines TRBV6-5 with TRBJ2-7; 11 bases agree with TRBD2. Per the germline V gene, CDR1 is MNHEY and CDR2 is SVGAGI. J lost 4 bases, V lost 5 bases, and 4 bases had no gene match. The length of the CDR3 is 14 residues. Here the CDR3 reads CASSELAGEYEQYF. The CDR3 region has the DNA TGTGCCAGCAGTGAACTAGCGGGAGAGTACGAGCAGTACTTC.

J is TRBJ1-1 and V is TRBV6-4; D might be TRBD1 (5 bases). Germline V lookup: CDR1 MRHNA, CDR2 SNTAGT. The CDR3 covers 14 residues. With 4 bases removed from V and 1 base from J, the gap between germline ends came to 10 bases. The CDR3 nucleotides read TGTGCCAGCAGTGCGGGGCAGCAGAACACTGAAGCTTTCTTT. It encodes CASSAGQQNTEAFF.

The CDR3 coding sequence is TGTGCCAGCAGCGAGGGGGCCCTCTCCTACAATGAGCAGTTCTTC. Translating gives CASSEGALSYNEQFF. The chain uses TRBV7-9 and TRBJ2-1; the match to TRBD1 covers 7 bases. The CDR3 loop spans 15 amino acids. J was trimmed by 0 bases and V by 5 bases; bases with no gene match: 4. Per the germline V gene, CDR1 is SEHNR and CDR2 is FQNEAQ (reference sequence).